The clone carrying this T cell receptor (beta chain) showed up just a few times. Its target is not known. This specimen comes from a study of cytomegalovirus exposure and HLA in healthy donors. General observations from the study: Three chains linked to CMV were shown in vitro to be specific for CMV antigens. Clonal expansion was found to be greater in HLA-associated TCR beta chains than in equally common others in a later analysis. Sequencing likely caused a cluster of highly shared sequence variants. An analysis done earlier found most TCR beta V segments productive about 87% or about 30% of the time.

The CDR3 extends over 15 amino acids. The germline V gene encodes CDR1 MNHNS and CDR2 SASEGT. The V end was cut by 5 bases, the J end by 1 base, with 15 bases between. The primer mix had 60 Vbeta and 13 Jbeta primers. Generated by immunoSEQ multiplex PCR, the TCRdb table keeps only in-frame clones and is missing some. Of 130,000 or so clones in the sample, 80% were seen once. Sample: PBMCs. The genes are TRBV6-1 and TRBJ2-7; D perhaps matches TRBD1 (6 bases). The receptor was isolated from a man between 25 and 39 years old in good health and CMV-seronegative. This chain's CDR3 is CASSPGQTISYEQYF. CDR3 nucleotides: TGTGCCAGCAGTCCTGGACAGACCATATCCTACGAGCAGTACTTC.